The clone carrying this TCR beta chain has more than one count but fewer than ten. Its antigen is still unknown. From germline, CDR1 is SGHRS and CDR2 YFSETQ. The CDR3 is 13 amino acids. Germline trimming cut 7 bases from V and 6 bases from J; bases unmatched to any gene: 6. The data derive from a study of T-cell memory formation after mild COVID-19. Study context: Largely, the TCR clusters proved donor specific.

Sample barcodes and UMIs were carried by the TCR alpha and TCR beta cDNA libraries that 5'RACE generated with constant-segment primers. One entry per CDR3 protein, called by TCRdb with MiXCR from the 5' RACE reads. The sample shows fewer than 200,000 distinct CDR3 sequences, about 21% of them seen only once. Study-level results: Memory cells collected pre-infection included some clones that later responded, suggesting cross-reactive memory joined. Among contracting clones, CD4+ were mainly CM/EM and CD8+ enriched in EMRA.

The chain joins TRBV5-1 to TRBJ2-1; 8 nucleotides line up with TRBD1. Sequences were obtained from PBMCs or a T cell subset sorted from them (not recorded which). The receptor was isolated from an adult woman who had mild COVID-19 (a few samples of this study predate the infection). Cell type and time point are not known. The DNA of the CDR3 is TGCGCCAGCTCCGAGACAGGGGTCAATGAGCAGTTCTTC. This codes for CASSETGVNEQFF.